This T cell receptor beta chain was sequenced in a study of CD8+ T cells in alopecia areata. Turning to the study itself: Patients in the treated group were given tofacitinib by mouth, 5 to 10 mg twice a day. The study, taken as a whole, reports: Between patients, shared TCR sequences were less clear than in mice. This was possibly due in part to HLA diversity in the patient population.

About this clone: As yet, its antigen is unknown.

Germline lookup yields CDR1 SQVTM and CDR2 ANQGSEA. The CDR3 sequence is 14 residues long. V lost 6 bases and J lost 8, with 19 bases in between. Treatment indicated: oral pan-JAK inhibitor, 5-10 mg twice daily. Samples from alopecia areata patients were lesional scalp punch biopsies and peripheral blood. Isolated RNA was reverse transcribed into cDNA used as the sequencing template. Here immunoSEQ multiplex PCR was the method, and the copy in TCRdb shows in-frame clones only, minus some. The profile shows 150,000 to 200,000 clones, roughly 60% of them singletons. J is TRBJ1-4 and V is TRBV29-1; tentative D call: TRBD1 (6 bases). This material consisted of CD4+ T cells sorted from blood, taken at week 24, from a patient treated with tofacitinib. This sequence originates from a human donor with alopecia areata. Here the CDR3 DNA reads TGCAGCGTGGCTCGGTACAGGGAAGGGGAAAAACTGTTTTTT. Its translation: CSVARYREGEKLFF. Full variable domain (rest looked up from reference TRBV29-1 and TRBJ1-4): SAVISQKPSRDICQRGTSLTIQCQVDSQVTMMFWYRQQPGQSLTLIATANQGSEATYESGFVIDKFPISRPNLTFSTLTVSNMSPEDSSIYLCSVARYREGEKLFFGSGTQLSVL.